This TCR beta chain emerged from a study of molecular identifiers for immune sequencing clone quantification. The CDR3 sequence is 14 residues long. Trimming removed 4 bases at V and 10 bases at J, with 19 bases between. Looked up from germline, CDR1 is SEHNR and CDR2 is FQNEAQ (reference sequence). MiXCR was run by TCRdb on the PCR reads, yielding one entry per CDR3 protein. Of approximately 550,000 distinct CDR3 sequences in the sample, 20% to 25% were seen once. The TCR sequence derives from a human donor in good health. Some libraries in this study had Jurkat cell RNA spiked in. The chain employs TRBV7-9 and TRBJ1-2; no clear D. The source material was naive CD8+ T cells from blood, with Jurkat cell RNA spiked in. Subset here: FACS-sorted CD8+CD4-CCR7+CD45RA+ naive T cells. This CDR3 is CASSSNDRNSTYTF. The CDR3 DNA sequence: TGTGCCAGCAGCTCCAACGACCGGAATAGCACCTACACCTTC.